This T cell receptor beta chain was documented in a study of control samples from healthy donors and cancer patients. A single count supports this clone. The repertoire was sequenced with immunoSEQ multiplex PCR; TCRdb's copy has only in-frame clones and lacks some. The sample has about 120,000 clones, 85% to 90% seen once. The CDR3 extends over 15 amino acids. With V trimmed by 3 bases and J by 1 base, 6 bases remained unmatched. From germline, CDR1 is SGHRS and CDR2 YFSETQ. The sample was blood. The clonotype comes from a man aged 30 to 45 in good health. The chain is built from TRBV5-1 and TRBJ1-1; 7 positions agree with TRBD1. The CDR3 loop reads CASSSTGRGNTEAFF. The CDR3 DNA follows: TGCGCCAGCAGCTCGACAGGGCGGGGGAACACTGAAGCTTTCTTT.